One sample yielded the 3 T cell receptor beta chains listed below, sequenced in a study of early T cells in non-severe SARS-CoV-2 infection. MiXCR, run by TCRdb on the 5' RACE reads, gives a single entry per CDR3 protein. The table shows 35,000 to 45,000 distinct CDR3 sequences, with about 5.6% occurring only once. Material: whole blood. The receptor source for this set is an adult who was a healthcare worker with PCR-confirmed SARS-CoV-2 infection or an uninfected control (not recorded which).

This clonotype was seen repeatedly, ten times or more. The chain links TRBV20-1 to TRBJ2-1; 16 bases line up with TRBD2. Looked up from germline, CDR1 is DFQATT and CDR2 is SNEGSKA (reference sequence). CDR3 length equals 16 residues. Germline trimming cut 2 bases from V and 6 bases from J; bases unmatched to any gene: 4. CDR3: CSARPGTSGRGNEQFF. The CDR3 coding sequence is TGCAGTGCTAGACCGGGGACTAGCGGGAGGGGCAATGAGCAGTTCTTC.

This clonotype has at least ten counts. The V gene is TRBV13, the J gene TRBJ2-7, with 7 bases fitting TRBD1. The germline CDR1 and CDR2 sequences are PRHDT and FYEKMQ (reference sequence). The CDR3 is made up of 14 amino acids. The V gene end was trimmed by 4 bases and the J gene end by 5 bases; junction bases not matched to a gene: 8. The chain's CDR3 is CASSSLDRAHEQYF. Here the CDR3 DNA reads TGTGCCAGCAGCTCCCTTGACAGGGCCCACGAGCAGTACTTC.

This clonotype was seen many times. The CDR3 sequence: CSAGERYEQYF. The CDR3 nucleotides read TGCAGTGCGGGAGAACGGTACGAGCAGTACTTC. The chain employs TRBV20-1 and TRBJ2-7; TRBD2 might be the D (5 bases). The CDR3 consists of 11 residues. Looked up from germline, CDR1 is DFQATT and CDR2 is SNEGSKA (reference sequence). V dropped 6 bases and J dropped 4 bases, with 10 bases sitting between them.